The clone carrying this T cell receptor (beta chain) was counted many times. The sample originates from a study of identical twins. Template switching (which added a universal primer site) was used, and cDNA carried unique molecular identifiers. A single record per CDR3 protein comes from TCRdb applying MiXCR to the 5' RACE reads. The sample has about 920,000 distinct CDR3 sequences; around 12% are singletons. Germline V gives CDR1 MGHRA, CDR2 YSYEKL. J gave up 4 bases and V 2 bases, and 4 bases lay outside the gene matches. The CDR3 is 14 amino acids. The data also belong to a second study, concerning yellow fever vaccine responses in identical twins.

The sequenced sample was PBMCs. The chain carries TRBV4-1 and TRBJ1-1; 7 positions match TRBD1. The origin of this receptor is a woman between 18 and 30 years old in good health. The CDR3 sequence is CASSQTGERTEAFF. The CDR3 nucleotides read TGCGCCAGCAGCCAAACAGGGGAGCGCACTGAAGCTTTCTTT.